This T cell receptor beta chain was sequenced during a study of glioma-infiltrating T cells. Study observations and caveats: Tissue and blood shared very few CDR3 sequences. Tissue-blood divergence was below expectation in non-neoplastic patients, above in gliomas.

The iRepertoire nested amplicon-rescue multiplex PCR amplified TCR alpha and beta CDR3s from RNA. For one-step reverse transcription and amplification, roughly 85-450 ng of tissue mRNA or PBMC total RNA was used. One entry per CDR3 protein, called by TCRdb with MiXCR from the multiplex PCR reads. The sample holds tens of thousands of distinct CDR3 sequences, approximately 39% seen once. This clonotype was observed many times. The antigen is unknown. Trimming cost V 0 bases and J 7 bases; bases outside gene matches: 7. This CDR3 is built from 15 residues. CDR1 and CDR2 (germline): SGHRS, YFSETQ. This clonotype was obtained from a human donor with low-grade glioma or glioblastoma, undergoing nonglioma brain surgery, or in good health (not recorded which). The sequenced sample consisted of glioma tissue, nonneoplastic brain tissue, or PBMCs (not recorded which). The chain recombines TRBV5-1 with TRBJ2-4; 7 bases align to TRBD2. The CDR3 coding sequence is TGCGCCAGCAGCTTGGGGGAGGGGAAGAGGAACATTCAGTACTTC. Translation: CASSLGEGKRNIQYF.